One sample yielded the 2 T cell receptor beta chains listed below, sequenced in a study of blood T cells in healthy people across ages. Primed by a sample-barcoded 5' primer and a J-beta primer mix, a second PCR proceeded for roughly 6 to 12 cycles. TCRdb used MiXCR to reprocess the 5' RACE reads, holding one entry per CDR3 protein. In the table there are 1.5 million or so distinct CDR3 sequences, approximately 38% of which are singletons. Sequenced sample: blood. These receptors originate from a woman younger than 30 in good health.

V gene TRBV20-1 combines with J gene TRBJ1-1; D unclear. Trimming shortened V by 3 bases and J by 5 bases, and 13 bases separated the two germline ends. Looked up from germline, CDR1 is DFQATT and CDR2 is SNEGSKA (reference sequence). This CDR3 is built from 13 residues. Here the CDR3 reads CSASPSGETEAFF. The CDR3, as DNA: TGCAGTGCTAGTCCCTCCGGGGAGACTGAAGCTTTCTTT.

The V call is TRBV18, the J call TRBJ1-1; D perhaps matches TRBD1 (5 bases). Deletions cut 3 bases from V and 4 bases from J, with 12 bases between. The length of the CDR3 is 14 residues. The germline CDR1 and CDR2 sequences are KGHSH and LQKENI. CDR3 sequence: CASSPGGSGTEAFF. CDR3 nucleotides: TGTGCCAGCTCACCCGGGGGGTCAGGCACTGAAGCTTTCTTT.